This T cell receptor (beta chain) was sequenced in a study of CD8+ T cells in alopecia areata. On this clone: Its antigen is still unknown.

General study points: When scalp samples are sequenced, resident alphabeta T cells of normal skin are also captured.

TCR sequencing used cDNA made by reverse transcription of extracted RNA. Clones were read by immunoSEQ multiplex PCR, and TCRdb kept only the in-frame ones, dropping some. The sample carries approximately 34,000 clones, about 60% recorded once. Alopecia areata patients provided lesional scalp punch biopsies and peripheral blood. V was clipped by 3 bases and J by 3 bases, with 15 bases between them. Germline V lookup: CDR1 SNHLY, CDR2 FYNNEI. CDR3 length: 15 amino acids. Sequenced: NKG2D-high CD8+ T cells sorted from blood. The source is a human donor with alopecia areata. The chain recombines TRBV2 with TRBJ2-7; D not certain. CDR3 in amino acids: CASSDGFVAYYEQYF. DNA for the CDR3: TGTGCCAGCAGTGACGGCTTTGTAGCCTACTACGAGCAGTACTTC. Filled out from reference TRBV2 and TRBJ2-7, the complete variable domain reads EPEVTQTPSHQVTQMGQEVILRCVPISNHLYFYWYRQILGQKVEFLVSFYNNEISEKSEIFDDQFSVERPDGSNFTLKIRSTKLEDSAMYFCASSDGFVAYYEQYFGPGTRLTVT.